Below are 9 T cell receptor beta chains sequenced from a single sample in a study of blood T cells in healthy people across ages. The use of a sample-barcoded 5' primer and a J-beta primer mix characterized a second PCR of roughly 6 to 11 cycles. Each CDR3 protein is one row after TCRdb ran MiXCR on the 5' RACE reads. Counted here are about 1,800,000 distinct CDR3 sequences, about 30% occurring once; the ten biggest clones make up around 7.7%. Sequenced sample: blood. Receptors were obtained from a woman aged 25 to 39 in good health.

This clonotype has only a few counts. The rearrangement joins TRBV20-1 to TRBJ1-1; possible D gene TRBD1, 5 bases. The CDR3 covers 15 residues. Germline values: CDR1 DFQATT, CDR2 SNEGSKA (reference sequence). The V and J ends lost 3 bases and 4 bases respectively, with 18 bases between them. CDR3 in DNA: TGCAGTGCTAGCCCCGCAGGGCGGGTCTCCACTGAAGCTTTCTTT. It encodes CSASPAGRVSTEAFF.

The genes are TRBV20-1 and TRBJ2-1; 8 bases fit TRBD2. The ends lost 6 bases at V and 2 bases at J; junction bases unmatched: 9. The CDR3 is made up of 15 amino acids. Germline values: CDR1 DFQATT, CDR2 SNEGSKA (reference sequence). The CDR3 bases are TGCAGTGCCCCTAAAGCGGGGGACACCTACAATGAGCAGTTCTTC. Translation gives CSAPKAGDTYNEQFF.

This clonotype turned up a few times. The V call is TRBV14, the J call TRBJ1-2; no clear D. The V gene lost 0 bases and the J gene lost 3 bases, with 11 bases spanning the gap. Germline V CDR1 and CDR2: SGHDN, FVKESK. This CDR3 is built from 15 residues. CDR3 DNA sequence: TGTGCCAGCAGCCAAGAATCACCCCTCTACTATGGCTACACCTTC. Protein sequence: CASSQESPLYYGYTF.

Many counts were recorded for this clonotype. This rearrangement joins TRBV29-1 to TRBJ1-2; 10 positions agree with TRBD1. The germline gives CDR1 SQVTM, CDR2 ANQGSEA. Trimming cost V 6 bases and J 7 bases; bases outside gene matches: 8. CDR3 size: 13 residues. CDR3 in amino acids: CSVGTGAGSGYTF. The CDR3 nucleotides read TGCAGCGTCGGGACAGGGGCCGGCTCTGGCTACACCTTC.

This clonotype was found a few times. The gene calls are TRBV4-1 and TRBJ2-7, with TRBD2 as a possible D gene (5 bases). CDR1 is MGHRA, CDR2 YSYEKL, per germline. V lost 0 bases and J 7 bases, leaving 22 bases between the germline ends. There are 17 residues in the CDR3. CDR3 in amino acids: CASSQDLTVGNPGEQYF. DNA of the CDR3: TGCGCCAGCAGCCAAGATCTGACGGTAGGGAACCCGGGAGAGCAGTACTTC.

Here the CDR3 DNA reads TGCGCCAGCAGCTTGGCTGGGGCGTCGACCCAGTACTTC. Translation: CASSLAGASTQYF. This sequence joins TRBV5-1 and TRBJ2-5; D is possibly TRBD1 (5 bases). Trimming shortened V by 0 bases and J by 7 bases, and 10 bases separated the two germline ends. CDR1 is SGHRS, CDR2 YFSETQ, per germline. The CDR3 covers 13 residues.

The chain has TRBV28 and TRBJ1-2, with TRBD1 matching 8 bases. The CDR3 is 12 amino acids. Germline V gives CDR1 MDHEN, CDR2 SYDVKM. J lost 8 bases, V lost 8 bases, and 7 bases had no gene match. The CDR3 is CASADRGGGYTF. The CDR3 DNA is TGTGCCAGCGCAGACAGGGGTGGAGGCTACACCTTC.

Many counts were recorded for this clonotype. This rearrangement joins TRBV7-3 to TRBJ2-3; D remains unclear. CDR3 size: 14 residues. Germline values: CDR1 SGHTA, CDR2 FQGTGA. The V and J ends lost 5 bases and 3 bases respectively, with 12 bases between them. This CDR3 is CASSLLTGTDTQYF. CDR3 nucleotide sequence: TGTGCCAGCAGCCTCCTAACGGGTACAGATACGCAGTATTTT.

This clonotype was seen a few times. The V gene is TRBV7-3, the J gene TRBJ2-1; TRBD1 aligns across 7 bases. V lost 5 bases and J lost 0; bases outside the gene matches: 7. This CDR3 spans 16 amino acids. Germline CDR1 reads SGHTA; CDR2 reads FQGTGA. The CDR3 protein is CASSTHRDSSYNEQFF. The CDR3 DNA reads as TGTGCCAGCAGCACACACCGGGACAGCTCCTACAATGAGCAGTTCTTC.